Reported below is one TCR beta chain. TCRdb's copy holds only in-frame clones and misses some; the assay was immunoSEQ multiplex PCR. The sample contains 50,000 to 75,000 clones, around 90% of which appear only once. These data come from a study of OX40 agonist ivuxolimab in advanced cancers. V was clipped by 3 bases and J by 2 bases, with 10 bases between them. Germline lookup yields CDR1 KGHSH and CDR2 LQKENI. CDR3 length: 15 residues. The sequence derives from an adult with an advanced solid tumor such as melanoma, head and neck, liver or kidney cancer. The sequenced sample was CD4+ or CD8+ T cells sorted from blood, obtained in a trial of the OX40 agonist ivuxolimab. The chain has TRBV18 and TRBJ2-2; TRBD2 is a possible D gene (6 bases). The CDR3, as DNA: TGTGCCAGCTCACCTTCGGGACTTAACACCGGGGAGCTGTTTTTT. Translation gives CASSPSGLNTGELFF.